The clone carrying this T cell receptor beta chain was seen ten or more times. Its matching antigen is unknown. Template switching added a universal primer site, and cDNA bore unique molecular identifiers. TCRdb independently ran MiXCR on the 5' RACE reads; one entry per CDR3 protein. Of 600,000 to 850,000 distinct CDR3 sequences in the sample, 18% were seen once. The data stem from a study of identical twins. Study conclusions and caveats: Memory repertoires lacked the insertion deficit that abundant cord blood beta clonotypes showed. Findings depended on cross-sectional statistics rather than tracking the same donors.

This sample was shared with a second study, whose subject was T cells expressing NK-cell markers. That study adds: Sorted CD3+CD56-NKG2C+, CD3+CD56+NKG2C+ and CD3+CD56+NKG2C- T cells supplied the TCR beta repertoires.

Source material: PBMCs. The receptor was derived from a woman aged 18-29 years in good health.

Here the CDR3 reads CASSQERGAQYF. In DNA form, the CDR3 reads TGTGCCAGCAGCCAAGAAAGGGGGGCCCAGTACTTC. The rearrangement joins TRBV3-1 to TRBJ2-5; D may correspond to TRBD1 or TRBD2 (6 bases each). The V gene's germline CDR1 is LGHDT and CDR2 YNNKEL (reference sequence). The V and J ends lost 0 bases and 9 bases respectively, with 8 bases between them. The CDR3 is 12 amino acids.